Sequencing of this T cell receptor beta chain was carried out in a study of naive and memory T cell subsets. In the case of this clonotype: The antigen is not known.

An equimolar mix of two oligonucleotides served as the beta constant-region primer for TRBC1 and TRBC2. The ligated cDNA underwent four PCR rounds using SP2 and nested alpha and beta constant-region primers. An oligonucleotide with the SP2 primer and a 12-nucleotide UMI was ligated to the cDNA 3' end. TCRdb reprocessed the UMI-ligation and nested PCR reads with MiXCR, giving one entry per CDR3 protein. The sample holds over 130,000 distinct CDR3 sequences; approximately 21% are singletons and the top ten take 0.6% to 0.7%. The CDR3 covers 18 residues. The germline V gene has CDR1 MGHDK and CDR2 SYGVNS. V lost 1 base to trimming and J lost 0 bases, with 13 bases between them. The study's findings and limits: Possibly reflecting memory cells re-expressing CD45RA, a few larger clonotypes occurred in naive repertoires, especially CD8.

CD4+ T cell IFNgamma after overnight CMV lysate exposure gave donor CMV status. The V call is TRBV25-1, the J call TRBJ2-6; D not resolved. Sample: naive CD8+ T cells from blood. This sequence originates from a human donor in good health. The DNA for the CDR3 is TGTGCCAGCAGTGAATTTTTCCCAATTGACTCTGGGGCCAACGTCCTGACTTTC. It codes for CASSEFFPIDSGANVLTF.